A single sample is the source of the 14 T cell receptor beta chains below, sequenced in a study of blood T cell repertoires in COVID-19. The repertoire was sequenced with immunoSEQ multiplex PCR; TCRdb's copy has only in-frame clones and lacks some. The data show about 160,000 clones, with approximately 86% seen just once and about 7% held by the top ten. Sequenced input: peripheral blood. The receptors come from a man aged 50-59 years with active or convalescent COVID-19.

V gene TRBV2 combines with J gene TRBJ2-1; D is undetermined. With 4 bases removed from V and 1 base from J, the gap between germline ends came to 11 bases. This CDR3 comprises 15 residues. CDR1 and CDR2 (germline): SNHLY, FYNNEI. CDR3 nucleotides: TGTGCCAGCAGTGTCAGGTGGGTATCCTACAATGAGCAGTTCTTC. Protein sequence: CASSVRWVSYNEQFF.

The chain uses TRBV15 and TRBJ2-2; D remains unclear. V was pared by 0 bases and J by 1 base, with 9 bases between. The germline gives CDR1 LNHNV, CDR2 YYDKDF (reference sequence). The CDR3 sequence is 16 residues long. CDR3 sequence (DNA): TGTGCCACCAGCAGAGAAACGCCTAGGAACACCGGGGAGCTGTTTTTT. This codes for CATSRETPRNTGELFF. Using reference TRBV15 and TRBJ2-2 for the parts outside the CDR3, the full variable domain is DAMVIQNPRYQVTQFGKPVTLSCSQTLNHNVMYWYQQKSSQAPKLLFHYYDKDFNNEADTPDNFQSRRPNTSFCFLDIRSPGLGDTAMYLCATSRETPRNTGELFFGEGSRLTVL.

The gene calls are TRBV12-3 or TRBV12-4 and TRBJ1-2; 8 nucleotides align to TRBD1. The CDR3 runs to 13 residues. The V gene end was trimmed by 5 bases and the J gene end by 13 bases; junction bases not matched to a gene: 12. CDR3 in amino acids: CASSPLTGVLLTF. CDR3 DNA: TGTGCCAGCAGTCCTCTGACAGGGGTCCTCCTCACCTTC.

The V gene is TRBV14, the J gene TRBJ2-5, with 13 nucleotides matching TRBD2. The V gene end was trimmed by 5 bases and the J gene end by 4 bases; junction bases not matched to a gene: 4. The germline V gene encodes CDR1 SGHDN and CDR2 FVKESK. CDR3 length: 15 amino acids. CDR3 sequence: CASSLLAGGSETQYF. CDR3 nucleotide sequence: TGTGCCAGCAGCTTACTAGCGGGAGGGTCAGAGACCCAGTACTTC.

The rearrangement links TRBV2 to TRBJ2-7, with 7 bases matching TRBD2. Germline assignment: CDR1 SNHLY and CDR2 FYNNEI. J lost 3 bases, V lost 6 bases, and 8 bases had no gene match. CDR3 length: 14 residues. CDR3 in amino acids: CASRLLALDYEQYF. The CDR3, as DNA: TGTGCCAGCAGGTTACTAGCGCTCGACTACGAGCAGTACTTC.

V and J are TRBV20-1 and TRBJ1-2; the D gene is possibly TRBD1 (6 bases). Looked up from germline, CDR1 is DFQATT and CDR2 is SNEGSKA (reference sequence). V gave up 6 bases and J gave up 6 bases, with 8 bases separating them. The CDR3 covers 10 residues. CDR3 loop: CSAYRDGYTF. In DNA, the CDR3 is TGCAGTGCGTACAGGGATGGCTACACCTTC.

The chain couples TRBV2 to TRBJ1-2; TRBD1 might be the D (5 bases). The V gene's germline CDR1 is SNHLY and CDR2 FYNNEI. V lost 2 bases, J lost 2 bases, and 9 bases lay in between. This CDR3 spans 14 amino acids. Here the CDR3 DNA reads TGTGCCAGCAGTGAATTGGGGCGAAACTATGGCTACACCTTC. It codes for CASSELGRNYGYTF.

The rearrangement joins TRBV24-1 to TRBJ1-1; tentative D call: TRBD1 (5 bases). The CDR3 consists of 15 residues. The ends were cut back, 4 bases at V and 4 bases at J, with 15 bases in the middle. Germline V gene sequence: CDR1 KGHDR, CDR2 SFDVKD. CDR3 loop: CATSDPRQGFTEAFF. The CDR3 region has the DNA TGTGCCACCAGTGACCCCCGGCAGGGATTCACTGAAGCTTTCTTT.

The rearrangement links TRBV4-3 to TRBJ1-6; D possibly corresponds to TRBD1 (6 bases). V lost 3 bases and J 6 bases, leaving 12 bases between the germline ends. The germline V gene encodes CDR1 LGHNA and CDR2 YSLEER. The CDR3 extends over 15 amino acids. This CDR3 is CASSQNAGVNSPLHF. For the CDR3, the DNA is TGCGCCAGCAGCCAGAATGCAGGGGTTAATTCACCCCTCCACTTT.

This chain connects TRBV6-5 to TRBJ2-1; D unclear. Trimming cost V 7 bases and J 0 bases, with 10 bases left between them. There are 14 residues in the CDR3. Germline V CDR1 and CDR2: MNHEY, SVGAGI. The CDR3 DNA is TGTGCCAGCACCAACATGGCCTCCTACAATGAGCAGTTCTTC. This codes for CASTNMASYNEQFF.

The chain has TRBV5-1 and TRBJ2-3; 8 positions agree with TRBD1. After removal of 1 base from V and 3 bases from J, the junction contained 7 bases not matched to a gene. Germline CDR1 SGHRS, CDR2 YFSETQ. The length of the CDR3 is 16 residues. CDR3 nucleotide sequence: TGCGCCAGCAGCTTGTTCGGGACAGGTTTTACAGATACGCAGTATTTT. Translating gives CASSLFGTGFTDTQYF.

The J gene is TRBJ1-4, the V gene TRBV18, with TRBD1 matching over 9 bases. Germline CDR1 and CDR2: KGHSH and LQKENI. The CDR3 consists of 14 residues. V was pared by 6 bases and J by 8 bases, with 7 bases of the junction left unmatched. DNA of the CDR3: TGTGCCAGCTCGCCGGACAGGGGAGGGGAAAAACTGTTTTTT. Its translation: CASSPDRGGEKLFF.

The V call is TRBV20-1, the J call TRBJ1-6; D remains ambiguous. Trimming removed 3 bases at V and 8 bases at J, with 5 bases between. Per the germline V gene, CDR1 is DFQATT and CDR2 is SNEGSKA (reference sequence). CDR3 size: 11 residues. The CDR3 spells CSARRDSPLHF. Written as DNA, the CDR3 is TGCAGTGCTAGGAGAGATTCACCCCTCCACTTT.

This clone has just a few counts. The gene calls are TRBV7-8 and TRBJ1-6; possible D gene TRBD1, 6 bases. CDR1 is SGHVS and CDR2 is FQNEAQ in the germline V gene. The CDR3 runs 13 residues. V was cut by 1 base and J by 9 bases, with 7 bases left in between. As DNA, the CDR3 is TGTGCCAGCAGCTTAGAAGGGGGTTCACCCCTCCACTTT. Protein sequence: CASSLEGGSPLHF.